This TCR beta chain was sequenced for a study of blood T cell repertoires in COVID-19. Study background: PBMCs, B-cell-depleted T cells, or T cells provided the cDNA or gDNA that made up the material.

TCRdb keeps only in-frame clones here, not all; method: immunoSEQ multiplex PCR. The sample comprises 150,000 to 200,000 clones, more than 80% of which are singletons, and approximately 12% rests with the top ten. The ends lost 6 bases at V and 5 bases at J; junction bases unmatched: 7. The CDR3 runs to 14 residues. The V gene's germline CDR1 is MNHEY and CDR2 SVGAGI. Sequenced input: peripheral blood. This TCR came from a woman aged 80 or over with COVID-19, enrolled during active disease. The chain recombines TRBV6-5 with TRBJ1-1; 9 nucleotides match TRBD1. The CDR3 loop reads CASSLLGQGTEAFF. CDR3 nucleotides: TGTGCCAGCAGCCTACTTGGACAGGGGACTGAAGCTTTCTTT.